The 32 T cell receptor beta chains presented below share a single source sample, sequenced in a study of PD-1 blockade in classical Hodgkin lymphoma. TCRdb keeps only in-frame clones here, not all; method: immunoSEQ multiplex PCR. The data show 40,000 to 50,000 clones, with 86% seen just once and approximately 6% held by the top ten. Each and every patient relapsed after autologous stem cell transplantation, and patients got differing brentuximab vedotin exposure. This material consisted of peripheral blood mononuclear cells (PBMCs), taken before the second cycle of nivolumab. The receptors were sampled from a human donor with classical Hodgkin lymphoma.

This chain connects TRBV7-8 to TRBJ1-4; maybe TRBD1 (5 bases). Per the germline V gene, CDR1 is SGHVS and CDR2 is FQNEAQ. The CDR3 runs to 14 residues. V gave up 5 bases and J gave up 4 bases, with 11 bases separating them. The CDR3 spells CASSDRPFNEKLFF. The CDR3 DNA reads TGTGCCAGCAGCGACAGACCCTTTAATGAAAAACTGTTTTTT.

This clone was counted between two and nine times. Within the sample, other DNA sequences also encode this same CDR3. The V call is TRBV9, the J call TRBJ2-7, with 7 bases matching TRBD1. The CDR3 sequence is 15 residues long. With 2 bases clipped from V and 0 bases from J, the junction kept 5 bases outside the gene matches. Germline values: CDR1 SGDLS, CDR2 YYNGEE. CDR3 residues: CASSVAGTASYEQYF. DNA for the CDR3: TGTGCCAGCAGCGTCGCCGGGACAGCCTCCTACGAGCAGTACTTC.

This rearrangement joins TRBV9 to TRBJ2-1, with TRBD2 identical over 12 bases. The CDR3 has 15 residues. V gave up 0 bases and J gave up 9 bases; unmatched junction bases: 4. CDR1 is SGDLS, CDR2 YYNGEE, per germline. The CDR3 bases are TGTGCCAGCAGCGTAGCTAGCGGGAGGGCCGGTGAGCAGTTCTTC. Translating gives CASSVASGRAGEQFF.

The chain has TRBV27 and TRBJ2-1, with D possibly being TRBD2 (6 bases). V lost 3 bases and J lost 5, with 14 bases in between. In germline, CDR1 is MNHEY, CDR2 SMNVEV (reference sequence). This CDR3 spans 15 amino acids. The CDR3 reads CASSLTAGNNNEQFF. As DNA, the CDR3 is TGTGCCAGCAGTTTGACGGCGGGGAATAACAATGAGCAGTTCTTC.

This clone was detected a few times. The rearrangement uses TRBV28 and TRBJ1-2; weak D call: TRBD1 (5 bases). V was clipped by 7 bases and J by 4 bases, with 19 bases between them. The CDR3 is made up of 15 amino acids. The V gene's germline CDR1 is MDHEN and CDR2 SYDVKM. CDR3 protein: CASMEGTHPSYGYTF. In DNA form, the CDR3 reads TGTGCCAGCATGGAAGGGACCCATCCCTCCTATGGCTACACCTTC.

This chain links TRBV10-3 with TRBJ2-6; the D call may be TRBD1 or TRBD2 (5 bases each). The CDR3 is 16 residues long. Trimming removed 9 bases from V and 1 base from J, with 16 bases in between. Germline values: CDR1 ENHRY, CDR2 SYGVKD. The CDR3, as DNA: TGTGCCATGAGGGGAGTTAGCCTTTCTGGGGCCAACGTCCTGACTTTC. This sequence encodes CAMRGVSLSGANVLTF.

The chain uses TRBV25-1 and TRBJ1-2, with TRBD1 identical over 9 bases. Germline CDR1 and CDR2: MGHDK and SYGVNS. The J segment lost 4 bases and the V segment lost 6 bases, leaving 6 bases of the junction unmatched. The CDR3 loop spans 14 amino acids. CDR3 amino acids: CASRGTGRAYGYTF. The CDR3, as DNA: TGTGCCAGCAGAGGGACAGGGAGAGCCTATGGCTACACCTTC.

In DNA form, the CDR3 reads TGCAGCGTTCAGGGAGGGGGACAGGGGTTAGATACGCAGTATTTT. Translating it yields CSVQGGGQGLDTQYF. The chain uses TRBV29-1 and TRBJ2-3; TRBD1 matches 10 bases. CDR1 is SQVTM and CDR2 is ANQGSEA in the germline V gene. The trim removed 5 bases at V and 5 bases at J, leaving 10 bases unmatched. There are 15 residues in the CDR3.

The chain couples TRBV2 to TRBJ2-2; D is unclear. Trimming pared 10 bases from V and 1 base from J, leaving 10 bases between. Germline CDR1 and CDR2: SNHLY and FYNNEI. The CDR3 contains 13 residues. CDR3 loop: CATQHKNTGELFF. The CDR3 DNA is TGTGCCACCCAACACAAGAACACCGGGGAGCTGTTTTTT.

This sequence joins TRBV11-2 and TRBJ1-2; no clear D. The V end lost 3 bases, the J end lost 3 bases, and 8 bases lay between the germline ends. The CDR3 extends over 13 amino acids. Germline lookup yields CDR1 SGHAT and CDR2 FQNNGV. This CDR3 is CASSFGFDYGYTF. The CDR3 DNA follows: TGTGCCAGCAGCTTCGGTTTCGACTATGGCTACACCTTC.

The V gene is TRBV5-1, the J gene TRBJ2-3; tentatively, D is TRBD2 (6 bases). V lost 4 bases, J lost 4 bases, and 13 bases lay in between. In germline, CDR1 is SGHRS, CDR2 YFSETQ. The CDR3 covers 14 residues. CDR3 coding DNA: TGCGCCAGCAGCATCGCCCCGGGGGCAGATACGCAGTATTTT. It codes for CASSIAPGADTQYF.

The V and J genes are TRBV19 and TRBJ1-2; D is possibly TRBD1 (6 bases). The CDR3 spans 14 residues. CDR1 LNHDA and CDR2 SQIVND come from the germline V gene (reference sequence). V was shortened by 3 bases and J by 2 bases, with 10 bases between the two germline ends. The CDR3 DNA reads TGTGCCAGTAGTATTCAGGGGACAAACTATGGCTACACCTTC. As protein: CASSIQGTNYGYTF.

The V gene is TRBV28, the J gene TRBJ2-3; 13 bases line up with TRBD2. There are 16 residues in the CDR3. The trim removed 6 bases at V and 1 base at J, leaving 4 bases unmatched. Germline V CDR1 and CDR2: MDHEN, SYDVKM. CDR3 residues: CASSPGTSGGTDTQYF. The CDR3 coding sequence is TGTGCCAGCAGCCCCGGGACTAGCGGGGGCACAGATACGCAGTATTTT.

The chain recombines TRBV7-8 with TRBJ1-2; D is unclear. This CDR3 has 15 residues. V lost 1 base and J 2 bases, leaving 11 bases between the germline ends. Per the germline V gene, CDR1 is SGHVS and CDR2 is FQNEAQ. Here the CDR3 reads CASSLESGRNYGYTF. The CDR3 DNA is TGTGCCAGCAGCTTAGAGTCAGGTAGAAACTATGGCTACACCTTC.

CDR3 sequence reads: CASSISGPANTGELFF. For the CDR3, the DNA is TGCGCCAGCAGCATTAGCGGGCCTGCGAACACCGGGGAGCTGTTTTTT. The chain has TRBV4-1 and TRBJ2-2; 7 nucleotides line up with TRBD2. V lost 5 bases to trimming and J lost 0 bases; unmatched junction nucleotides: 6. CDR3 length equals 16 residues. From germline, CDR1 is MGHRA and CDR2 YSYEKL.

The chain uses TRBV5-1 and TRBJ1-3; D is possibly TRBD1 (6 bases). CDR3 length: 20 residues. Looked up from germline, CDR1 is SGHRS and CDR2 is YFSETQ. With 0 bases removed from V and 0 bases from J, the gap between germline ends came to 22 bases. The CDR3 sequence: CASSLGLGGPGYASGNTIYF. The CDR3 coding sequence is TGCGCCAGCAGCTTGGGCCTCGGGGGGCCGGGCTACGCCTCTGGAAACACCATATATTTT.

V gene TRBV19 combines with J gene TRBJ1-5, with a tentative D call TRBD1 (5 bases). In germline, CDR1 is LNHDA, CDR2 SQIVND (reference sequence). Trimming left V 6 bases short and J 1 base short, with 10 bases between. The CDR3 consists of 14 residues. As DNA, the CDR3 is TGTGCCAGTAGGACAGTCGCAAGCAATCAGCCCCAGCATTTT. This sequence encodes CASRTVASNQPQHF.

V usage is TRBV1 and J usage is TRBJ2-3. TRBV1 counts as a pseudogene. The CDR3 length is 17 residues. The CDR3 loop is CTSSHRGGGGSTDTQYF. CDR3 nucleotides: TGCACCAGCAGCCATCGAGGTGGTGGGGGTAGCACAGATACGCAGTATTTT.

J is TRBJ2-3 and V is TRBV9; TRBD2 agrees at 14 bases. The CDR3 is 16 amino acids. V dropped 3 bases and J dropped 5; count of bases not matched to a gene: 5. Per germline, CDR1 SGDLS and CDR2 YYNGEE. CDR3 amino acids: CASSETSGGARDTQYF. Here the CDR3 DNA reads TGTGCCAGCAGCGAGACTAGCGGGGGGGCCAGAGATACGCAGTATTTT.

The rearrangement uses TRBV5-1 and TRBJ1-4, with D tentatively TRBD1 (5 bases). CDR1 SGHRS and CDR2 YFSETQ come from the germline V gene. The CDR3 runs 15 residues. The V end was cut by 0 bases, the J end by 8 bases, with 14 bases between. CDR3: CASSLDGREGEKLFF. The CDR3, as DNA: TGCGCCAGCAGCTTGGATGGCAGGGAGGGCGAAAAACTGTTTTTT.

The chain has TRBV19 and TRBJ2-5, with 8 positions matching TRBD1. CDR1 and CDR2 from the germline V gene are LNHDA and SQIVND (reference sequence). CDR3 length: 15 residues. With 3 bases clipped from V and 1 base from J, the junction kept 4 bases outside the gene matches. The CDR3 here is CASSIPRGLQETQYF. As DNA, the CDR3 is TGTGCCAGTAGTATCCCCAGGGGGCTCCAAGAGACCCAGTACTTC.

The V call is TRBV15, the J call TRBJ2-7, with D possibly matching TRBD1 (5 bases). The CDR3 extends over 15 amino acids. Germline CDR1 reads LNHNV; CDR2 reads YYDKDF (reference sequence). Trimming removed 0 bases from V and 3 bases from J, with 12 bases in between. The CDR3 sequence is CATSRDTGRSYEQYF. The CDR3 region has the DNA TGTGCCACCAGCAGAGATACAGGACGGAGCTACGAGCAGTACTTC.

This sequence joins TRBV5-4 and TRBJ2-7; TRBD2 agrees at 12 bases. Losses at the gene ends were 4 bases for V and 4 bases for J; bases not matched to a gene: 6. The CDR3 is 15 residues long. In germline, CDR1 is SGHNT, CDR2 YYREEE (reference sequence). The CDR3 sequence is CASSTRTSGIYEQYF. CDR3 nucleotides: TGTGCCAGCAGCACCCGGACTAGCGGGATTTACGAGCAGTACTTC.

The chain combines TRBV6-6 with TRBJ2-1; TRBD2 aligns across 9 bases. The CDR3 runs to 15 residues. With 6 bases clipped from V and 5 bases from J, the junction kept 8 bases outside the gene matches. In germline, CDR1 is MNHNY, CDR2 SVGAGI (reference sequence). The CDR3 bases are TGTGCCAGCAGCTATAGCGGGGGAATAGACAATGAGCAGTTCTTC. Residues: CASSYSGGIDNEQFF.

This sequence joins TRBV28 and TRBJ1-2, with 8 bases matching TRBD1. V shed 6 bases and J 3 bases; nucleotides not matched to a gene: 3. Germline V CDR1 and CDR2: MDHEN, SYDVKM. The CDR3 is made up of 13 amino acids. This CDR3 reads CASRQQGDYGYTF. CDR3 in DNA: TGTGCCAGCAGACAACAGGGGGACTATGGCTACACCTTC.

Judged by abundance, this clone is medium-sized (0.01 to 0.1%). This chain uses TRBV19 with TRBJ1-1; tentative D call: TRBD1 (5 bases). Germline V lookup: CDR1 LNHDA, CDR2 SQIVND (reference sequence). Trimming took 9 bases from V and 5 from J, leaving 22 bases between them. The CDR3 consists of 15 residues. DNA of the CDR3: TGTGCCAGGGCAGGGAGAAGGGGTTTGGAGACTGAAGCTTTCTTT. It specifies CARAGRRGLETEAFF.

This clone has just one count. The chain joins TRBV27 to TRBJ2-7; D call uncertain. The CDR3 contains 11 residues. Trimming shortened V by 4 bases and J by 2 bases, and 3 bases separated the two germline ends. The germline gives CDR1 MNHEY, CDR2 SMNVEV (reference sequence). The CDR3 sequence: CASSSTYEQYF. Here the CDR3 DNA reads TGTGCCAGCAGTTCTACCTACGAGCAGTACTTC.

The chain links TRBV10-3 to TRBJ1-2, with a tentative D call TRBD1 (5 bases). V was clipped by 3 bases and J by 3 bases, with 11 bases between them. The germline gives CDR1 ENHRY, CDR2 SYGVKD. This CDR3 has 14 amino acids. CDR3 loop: CAISDSQGHYGYTF. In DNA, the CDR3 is TGTGCCATCAGTGATTCCCAGGGTCACTATGGCTACACCTTC.

The CDR3, as DNA: TGCGCCAGCAGCTTGGGACCGGGGCCCACAGATACGCAGTATTTT. Its translation is CASSLGPGPTDTQYF. The V and J genes are TRBV5-1 and TRBJ2-3; either TRBD1 or TRBD2 may supply D (5 bases each). V dropped 0 bases and J dropped 2 bases, with 10 bases sitting between them. Germline lookup yields CDR1 SGHRS and CDR2 YFSETQ. The CDR3 length is 15 residues. The full variable domain, completed using reference TRBV5-1 and TRBJ2-3, is KAGVTQTPRYLIKTRGQQVTLSCSPISGHRSVSWYQQTPGQGLQFLFEYFSETQRNKGNFPGRFSGRQFSNSRSEMNVSTLELGDSALYLCASSLGPGPTDTQYFGPGTRLTVL.

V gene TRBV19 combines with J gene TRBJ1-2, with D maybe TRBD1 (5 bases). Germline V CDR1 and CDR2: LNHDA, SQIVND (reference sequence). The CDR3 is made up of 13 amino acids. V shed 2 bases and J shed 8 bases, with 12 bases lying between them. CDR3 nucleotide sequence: TGTGCCAGTAGTATATCCCCGAACAGGGGCTACACCTTC. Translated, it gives CASSISPNRGYTF.

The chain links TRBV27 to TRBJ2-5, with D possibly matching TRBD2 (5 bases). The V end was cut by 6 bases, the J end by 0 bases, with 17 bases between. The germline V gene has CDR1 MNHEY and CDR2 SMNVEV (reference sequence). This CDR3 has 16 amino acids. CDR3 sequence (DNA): TGTGCCAGCAGGCCTCTCGTTCGGGATTACCAAGAGACCCAGTACTTC. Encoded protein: CASRPLVRDYQETQYF.

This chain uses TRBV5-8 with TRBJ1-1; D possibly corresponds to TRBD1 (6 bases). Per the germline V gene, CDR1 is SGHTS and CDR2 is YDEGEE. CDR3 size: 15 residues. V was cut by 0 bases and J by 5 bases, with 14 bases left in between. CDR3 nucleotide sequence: TGTGCCAGCAGCTTGGACAGGGACAAATTAACTGAAGCTTTCTTT. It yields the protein CASSLDRDKLTEAFF.